What follows describes a single T cell receptor beta chain. These data are taken from a study of shared T cell receptors in the human thymus. Only in-frame clones appear in the TCRdb table, and some are missing; sequencing was by immunoSEQ multiplex PCR. The sample consists of 600,000 or so clones, around 87% of them appearing once. The germline V gene encodes CDR1 SGHRS and CDR2 YFSETQ. Trimming cost V 4 bases and J 7 bases, with 20 bases left between them. The length of the CDR3 is 16 residues. These sequences were also reported in another study, on human thymus T cells. That paper adds: Each of the donors was a healthy Finnish infant who was undergoing open corrective cardiac surgery for congenital heart defects. Corrective cardiac surgery supplied the resected thymus tissue. Seemingly biased V and J gene usage marked thymic and blood repertoires. Unrelated people showed highly overlapping thymic repertoires, related research reported.

The source of this sequence is a boy under two years old with a congenital heart defect. The chain couples TRBV5-1 to TRBJ1-4, with TRBD1 as a possible D gene (6 bases). The sequenced sample consisted of thymocytes. CDR3: CASSPLGWGQGEKLFF. The DNA for the CDR3 is TGCGCCAGCAGCCCACTGGGTTGGGGGCAGGGTGAAAAACTGTTTTTT.